In its sample, the clone carrying this T cell receptor beta chain was seen a few times. V was cut by 6 bases and J by 2 bases, with 14 bases left in between. The CDR3 extends over 15 amino acids. This record belongs to a study of T cell repertoires in cytomegalovirus infection. Study summary: A matching HLA type, together with CMV infection, was signaled by public TCR beta signatures.

TCRdb re-called the reads through MiXCR, storing one row per CDR3 protein. The sample shows roughly 300,000 distinct CDR3 sequences, over 7.5% of them seen only once. This chain joins TRBV12-3 or TRBV12-4 and TRBJ1-5; weak D call: TRBD1 (5 bases). The sample comprised PBMCs. This receptor was obtained from a human donor in good health (CMV status not recorded). Some clones in this sample may be carry-over from other donors' samples. The CDR3 nucleotides are TGTGCCAGCAGAAGAACAGGTGTGGGCAATCAGCCCCAGCATTTT. Encoded protein: CASRRTGVGNQPQHF.